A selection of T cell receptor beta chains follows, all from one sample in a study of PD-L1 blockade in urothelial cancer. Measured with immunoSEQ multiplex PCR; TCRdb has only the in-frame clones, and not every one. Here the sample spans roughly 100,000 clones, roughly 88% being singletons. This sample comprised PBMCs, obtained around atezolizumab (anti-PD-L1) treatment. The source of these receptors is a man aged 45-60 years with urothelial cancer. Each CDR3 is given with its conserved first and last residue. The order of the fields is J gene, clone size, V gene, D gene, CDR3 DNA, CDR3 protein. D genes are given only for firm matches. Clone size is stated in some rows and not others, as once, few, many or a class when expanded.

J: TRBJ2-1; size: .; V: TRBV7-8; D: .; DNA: TGTGCCAGCAGCCCCCGTAGTGTCAATGAGCAGTTCTTC; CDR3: CASSPRSVNEQFF
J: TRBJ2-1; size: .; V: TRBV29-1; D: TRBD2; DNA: TGCAGCATTGCTAGCGGATCCTACAATGAGCAGTTCTTC; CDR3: CSIASGSYNEQFF
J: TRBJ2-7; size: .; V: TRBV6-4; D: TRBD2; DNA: TGTGCCAGCAGTGGCCGGGACTACGCCTACGAGCAGTACTTC; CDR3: CASSGRDYAYEQYF
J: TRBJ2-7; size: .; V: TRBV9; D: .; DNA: TGTGCCAGCAGCGTATTTCGGGACTCCTACGAGCAGTACTTC; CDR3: CASSVFRDSYEQYF
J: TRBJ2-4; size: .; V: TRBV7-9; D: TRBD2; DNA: TGTGCCAGCAGCCCCGGGAGGACGTTCATAGCCAAAAACATTCAGTACTTC; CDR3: CASSPGRTFIAKNIQYF
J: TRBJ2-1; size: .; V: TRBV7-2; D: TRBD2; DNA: TGTGCCAGCAGCTTCATGCGGGAGGGCCGGCGGGCCTACAATGAGCAGTTCTTC; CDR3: CASSFMREGRRAYNEQFF
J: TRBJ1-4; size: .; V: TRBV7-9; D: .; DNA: TGTGCCAGCAGCTTAGTCGGTGAAAAACTGTTTTTT; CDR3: CASSLVGEKLFF
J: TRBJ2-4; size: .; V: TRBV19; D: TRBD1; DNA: TGTGCCAGTAGTCGGCGACAGGGGGCATCAGGGATTCAGTACTTC; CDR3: CASSRRQGASGIQYF
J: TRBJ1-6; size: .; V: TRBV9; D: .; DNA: TGTGCCAGCAGCGCCCGTGGGACTCAGGGTAATTCACCCCTCCACTTT; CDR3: CASSARGTQGNSPLHF
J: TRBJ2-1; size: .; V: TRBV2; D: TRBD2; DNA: TGTGCCAGCAAGACACAGGGACTAGCGAACAATGAGCAGTTCTTC; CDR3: CASKTQGLANNEQFF
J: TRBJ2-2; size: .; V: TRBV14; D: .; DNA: TGTGCCAGCAGCCAATCCTTTGGCTCGCACGGGGAGCTGTTTTTT; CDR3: CASSQSFGSHGELFF
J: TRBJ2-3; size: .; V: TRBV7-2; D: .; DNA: TGTGCCAGCAGCTTAGCTAGAGATACGCAGTATTTT; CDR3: CASSLARDTQYF
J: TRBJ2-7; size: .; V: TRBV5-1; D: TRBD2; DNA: TGCGCCAGCAGCCCCCTCCCCTTAAGTAGCGGGAGGGCCCAAGAGCAGTACTTC; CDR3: CASSPLPLSSGRAQEQYF
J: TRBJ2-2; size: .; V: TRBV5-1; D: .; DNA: TGCGCCAGCAGCTTGGGCGGGGACACCGGGGAGCTGTTTTTT; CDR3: CASSLGGDTGELFF
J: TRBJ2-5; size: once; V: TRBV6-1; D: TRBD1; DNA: TGTGCCAGCTCGGGACAGGGGGCCGGTGAGACCCAGTACTTC; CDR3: CASSGQGAGETQYF
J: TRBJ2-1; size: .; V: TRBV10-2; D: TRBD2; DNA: TGCGCCAGCAGTGAGTCTGGCGGGAGAAGCAGCAATGAGCAGTTCTTC; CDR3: CASSESGGRSSNEQFF
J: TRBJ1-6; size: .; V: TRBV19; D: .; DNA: TGTGCCAGTACTAGGGACAATAATTCACCCCTCCACTTT; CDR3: CASTRDNNSPLHF
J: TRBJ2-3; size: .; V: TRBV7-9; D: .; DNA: TGTGCCAGCAGCTTAACGGGGAGTGCAGATACGCAGTATTTT; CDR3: CASSLTGSADTQYF
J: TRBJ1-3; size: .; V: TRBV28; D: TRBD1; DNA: TGTGCCAGCAGTAAATATGGACAGGGGAGTAGAAACACCATATATTTT; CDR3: CASSKYGQGSRNTIYF
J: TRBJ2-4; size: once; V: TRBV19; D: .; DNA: TGTGCCAGTAGTAAGGACTCCCAAGCCAAAAACATTCAGTACTTC; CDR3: CASSKDSQAKNIQYF
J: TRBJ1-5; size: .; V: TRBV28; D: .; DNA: TGTGCCAGCAGCACTGGCGGCCGGATTCAGCCCCAGCATTTT; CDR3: CASSTGGRIQPQHF
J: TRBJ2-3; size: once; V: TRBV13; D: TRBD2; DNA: TGTGCCAGCAGGCCAAGGACTAGCTGGGATACGCAGTATTTT; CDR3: CASRPRTSWDTQYF
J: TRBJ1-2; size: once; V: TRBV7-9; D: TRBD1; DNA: TGTGCCAGCAGCTTGGACAGGGGGACGGGAGGCTACACCTTC; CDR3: CASSLDRGTGGYTF
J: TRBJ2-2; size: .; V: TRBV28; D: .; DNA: TGTGCCAGCGGACTTCAGGGGCTGTCTTCCGGGGAGCTGTTTTTT; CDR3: CASGLQGLSSGELFF
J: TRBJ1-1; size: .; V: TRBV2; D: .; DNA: TGTGCCAGCAGTGAATTATTTGGGGGGACTGAAGCTTTCTTT; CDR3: CASSELFGGTEAFF
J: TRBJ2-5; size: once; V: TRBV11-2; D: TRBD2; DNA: TGTGCCAGCAGCACTAGCGGGACGAAGGGAGAGACCCAGTACTTC; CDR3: CASSTSGTKGETQYF
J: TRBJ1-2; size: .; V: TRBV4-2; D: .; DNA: TGTGCCAGCAGCCAAGAGGGTCCCTCGGGGATTCGGGGCTACACCTTC; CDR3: CASSQEGPSGIRGYTF
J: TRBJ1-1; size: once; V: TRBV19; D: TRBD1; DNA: TGTGCCAGTAGTGTCCTCTCCGCCGGGACAGGTTCGAACACTGAAGCTTTCTTT; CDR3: CASSVLSAGTGSNTEAFF
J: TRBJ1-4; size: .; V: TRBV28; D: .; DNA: TGTGCCAGCAGCAAAGGGGGGGCCACTAATGAAAAACTGTTTTTT; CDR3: CASSKGGATNEKLFF
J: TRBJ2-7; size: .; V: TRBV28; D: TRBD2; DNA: TGTGCCAGCACTAAATCGGGGGGAACCTACGAGCAGTACTTC; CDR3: CASTKSGGTYEQYF
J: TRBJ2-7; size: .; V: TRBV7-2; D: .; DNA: TGTGCCAGCAGGAGGGTTAGCGGTAACTCCTACGAGCAGTACTTC; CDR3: CASRRVSGNSYEQYF
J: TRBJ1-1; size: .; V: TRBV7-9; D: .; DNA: TGTGCCAGCAGCTTAGCGGACAGACCTGAAGCTTTCTTT; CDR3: CASSLADRPEAFF